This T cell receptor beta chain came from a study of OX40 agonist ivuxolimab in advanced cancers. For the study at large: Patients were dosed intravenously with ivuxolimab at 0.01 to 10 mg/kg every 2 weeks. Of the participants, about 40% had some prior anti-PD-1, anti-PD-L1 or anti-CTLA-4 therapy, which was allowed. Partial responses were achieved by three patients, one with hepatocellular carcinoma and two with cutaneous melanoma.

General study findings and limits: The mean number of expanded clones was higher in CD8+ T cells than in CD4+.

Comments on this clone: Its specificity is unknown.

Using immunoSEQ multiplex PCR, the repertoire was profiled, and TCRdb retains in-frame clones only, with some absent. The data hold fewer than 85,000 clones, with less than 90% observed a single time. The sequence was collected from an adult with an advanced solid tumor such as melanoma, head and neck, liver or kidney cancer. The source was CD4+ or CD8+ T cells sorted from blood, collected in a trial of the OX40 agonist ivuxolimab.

CDR3 residues: CASSPRDRADEKLFF. CDR3 DNA sequence: TGTGCCAGCTCTCCCCGGGACAGGGCTGATGAAAAACTGTTTTTT. The gene calls are TRBV18 and TRBJ1-4; 9 bases agree with TRBD1. Trimming cost V 6 bases and J 6 bases; bases outside gene matches: 8. The CDR3 consists of 15 residues. Germline V gives CDR1 KGHSH, CDR2 LQKENI.